This is a list of T cell receptor beta chains from one sample in a study of shared clonotypes between healthy human individuals. TCRdb's copy holds only in-frame clones and misses some; the assay was immunoSEQ multiplex PCR. The sample includes under 600,000 clones, about 75% of them seen just once. Sequences were obtained from PBMCs. The receptors derive from a middle-aged woman in good health. Some clones in this sample may be carry-over from other donors' samples. Both conserved end residues are part of each CDR3. Each record gives: V gene, D gene, clone size, J gene, CDR3 DNA, CDR3 protein. D genes are given only for firm matches. Some rows have no size entry. The others give once, few or many, or a class for an expanded clone.

TRBV19	TRBD1	NA	TRBJ1-1	TGTGCCAGTAGTCTCGGACAGGGTGGGACTGAAGCTTTCTTT	CASSLGQGGTEAFF
TRBV2	NA	NA	TRBJ2-5	TGTGCCAGCATGGGTAGGGCAGGGAATCAAGAGACCCAGTACTTC	CASMGRAGNQETQYF
TRBV6-1	TRBD2	NA	TRBJ2-2	TGTGCCAGCAGTGCCGCCGGGACTAGCGGGGACACCGGGGAGCTGTTTTTT	CASSAAGTSGDTGELFF
TRBV2	TRBD1	NA	TRBJ1-2	TGTGCCAGCTCAAGGACAGGGGATGGCTACACCTTC	CASSRTGDGYTF
TRBV5-1	NA	few	TRBJ2-3	TGCGCCAGCTTGGGCCTTGAGATGGATACGCAGTATTTT	CASLGLEMDTQYF
TRBV5-6	NA	NA	TRBJ2-4	TGTGCCAGCAGCTTCCGGTCGGCCTCGCTCAAAAACATTCAGTACTTC	CASSFRSASLKNIQYF
TRBV29-1	TRBD1	once	TRBJ2-5	TGCAGCGCCCGACGCGGGACAGGTGCCCGGGAGACCCAGTACTTC	CSARRGTGARETQYF
TRBV4-2	TRBD2	NA	TRBJ2-2	TGTGCCAGCAGCCCAGCCGGACTAGCGGGAGTTGCCGGGGAGCTGTTTTTT	CASSPAGLAGVAGELFF
TRBV5-6	NA	NA	TRBJ1-3	TGTGCCAGCAGCTTGGTGGGACAACCTGGAAACACCATACATTTT	CASSLVGQPGNTIHF
TRBV6-1	NA	NA	TRBJ2-5	TGTGCCACCCAACCCCACAGGGAACCAGAGACCCAGTACTTC	CATQPHREPETQYF
TRBV18	NA	NA	TRBJ2-7	TGTGCCAGCTCCCCTAAGGGGCAGGGGGGCTACGAGCAGTACTTC	CASSPKGQGGYEQYF
TRBV19	NA	NA	TRBJ1-1	TGTGCCAGTAGTGTGCGGGGCCCAAAGGCTGAAGCTTTCTTT	CASSVRGPKAEAFF
TRBV4-1	NA	NA	TRBJ2-1	TGCGCCAGCCGTCCCTCTCGGGTCCACAATGAGCAGTTCTTC	CASRPSRVHNEQFF
TRBV7-9	TRBD1	NA	TRBJ2-6	TGTGCCAGCAGCTTAGGGGCGGGACAGGGGGTGGTTGGGGCCAACGTCCTGACTTTC	CASSLGAGQGVVGANVLTF
TRBV2	NA	NA	TRBJ1-5	TGTGCCAGCAGTGAAGGGGGGGGACTGAGCAATCAGCCCCAGCATTTT	CASSEGGGLSNQPQHF
TRBV7-9	TRBD1	NA	TRBJ2-7	TGTGCCAGCAGCTTAGGGACAGGGCCCTCCCTCGAGCAGTACTTC	CASSLGTGPSLEQYF
TRBV11-2	NA	once	TRBJ1-1	TGTGCCAGCAGCTTAGGCCGGGTCGGACCTGAAGCTTTCTTT	CASSLGRVGPEAFF
TRBV4-1	NA	NA	TRBJ1-1	TGCGCCAGCAGCCAAGAACGGAAACGGCATGGGACTGAAGCTTTCTTT	CASSQERKRHGTEAFF
TRBV7-2	TRBD1	NA	TRBJ1-3	TGTGCCAGCAGCCCCACGGGACAGTTCTCTGGAAACACCATATATTTT	CASSPTGQFSGNTIYF
TRBV7-3	TRBD1	NA	TRBJ2-7	TGTGCCAGCAGCCCTAATCCGGGACAGGGGACCTACGAGCAGTACTTC	CASSPNPGQGTYEQYF
TRBV5-1	TRBD1	few	TRBJ1-1	TGCGCCAGCAGCTTGGTCGGGACAGGGGACACTGAAGCTTTCTTT	CASSLVGTGDTEAFF
TRBV7-2	TRBD2	NA	TRBJ2-3	TGTGCCAGCAGCTTAAAGGTCGGGACTAGCGGTTACACAGATACGCAGTATTTT	CASSLKVGTSGYTDTQYF
TRBV27	NA	NA	TRBJ1-2	TGTGCCAGCAGTTTAGGGGCAACTAACTATGGCTACACCTTC	CASSLGATNYGYTF
TRBV6-5	NA	NA	TRBJ1-1	TGTGCCAGCAGTTACTCGACGCCAGTTGAAGCTTTCTTT	CASSYSTPVEAFF
TRBV9	NA	NA	TRBJ2-2	TGTGCCAGCAGCGTAGGTGGGAGCGGGAACACCGGGGAGCTGTTTTTT	CASSVGGSGNTGELFF
TRBV7-8	NA	NA	TRBJ1-1	TGTGCCAGCAGCTTACGGGGGGGAACTGAAGCTTTCTTT	CASSLRGGTEAFF
TRBV28	TRBD1	NA	TRBJ2-1	TGTGCCAGCAGTTTGCCCGGACAGGGATTCAATGAGCAGTTCTTC	CASSLPGQGFNEQFF
TRBV6-5	NA	once	TRBJ2-3	TGTGCCAGCAGTAAACGGAGCACAGATACGCAGTATTTT	CASSKRSTDTQYF
TRBV7-3	NA	NA	TRBJ2-2	TGTGCCAGCAGCTTAGTTGGGGCCGGGGCCACGAACACCGGGGAGCTGTTTTTT	CASSLVGAGATNTGELFF
TRBV28	NA	NA	TRBJ2-1	TGTGCCAGCAGTATGGGACATTACAATGAGCAGTTCTTC	CASSMGHYNEQFF
TRBV28	NA	NA	TRBJ1-2	TGTGCCAGCAGTTTCCTGGGCAGTAACTATGGCTACACCTTC	CASSFLGSNYGYTF
TRBV28	TRBD1	NA	TRBJ1-2	TGTGCCAGCAGTTGGGGACAGGAAGTTGTCTATGGCTACACCTTC	CASSWGQEVVYGYTF
TRBV30	TRBD2	NA	TRBJ2-3	TGTGCCTGGAGCTCTAGCGGCAGCACAGATACGCAGTATTTT	CAWSSSGSTDTQYF
TRBV18	TRBD2	NA	TRBJ2-3	TGTGCCAGCTCACCGTCACTAGCGGGAGGGTCCGGAGATACGCAGTATTTT	CASSPSLAGGSGDTQYF
TRBV10-1	TRBD2	NA	TRBJ2-7	TGCGCCAGCAGTCCGGGACTAGCGGGAGTTGTCGAGCAGTACTTC	CASSPGLAGVVEQYF
TRBV7-3	NA	NA	TRBJ2-5	TGTGCCAGCAGCTGGACAGTAGATGAGACCCAGTACTTC	CASSWTVDETQYF
TRBV10-2	NA	NA	TRBJ1-4	TGCGCCAGCACTTCCTCGAGGGAAAAACTGTTTTTT	CASTSSREKLFF
TRBV9	TRBD1	NA	TRBJ1-2	TGTGCCAGCAGCGTAGAGAGGGGGCGTGGTGGTGGCTACACCTTC	CASSVERGRGGGYTF
TRBV6-1	NA	NA	TRBJ1-1	TGTGCCAGCAGTGACAGGGGACATCTAAACACTGAAGCTTTCTTT	CASSDRGHLNTEAFF
TRBV5-4	TRBD2	NA	TRBJ2-3	TGTGCCAGCAGCTTGGGGAGGGGACTAGCGGGAGTTTCAGATACGCAGTATTTT	CASSLGRGLAGVSDTQYF
TRBV7-2	TRBD1	NA	TRBJ1-5	TGTGCCAGCAGAGGGGACAGGGGAGCCCAGCATTTT	CASRGDRGAQHF
TRBV11-2	NA	NA	TRBJ2-7	TGTGCCAGCAACCGGGACTCAAGTTCCTACGAGCAGTACTTC	CASNRDSSSYEQYF
TRBV5-4	NA	once	TRBJ1-6	TGTGCCAGCAGCTTGAAGTACGGATATAATTCACCCCTCCACTTT	CASSLKYGYNSPLHF
TRBV7-9	NA	NA	TRBJ2-3	TGTGCCAGCAGCTTGGGGGGACACAGTACAGATACGCAGTATTTT	CASSLGGHSTDTQYF
TRBV11-2	NA	NA	TRBJ2-7	TGTGCCAGCAGCTTAGGCTCGGCGTACGAGCAGTACTTC	CASSLGSAYEQYF
TRBV27	NA	NA	TRBJ2-7	TGTGCCAGCAGTCCAACCCTGACTAGTAGGGCCTACGAGCAGTACTTC	CASSPTLTSRAYEQYF
TRBV15	NA	once	TRBJ2-5	TGTGCCACCAGCAGAGACCAGGGACCACAAGAGACCCAGTACTTC	CATSRDQGPQETQYF
TRBV13	TRBD2	NA	TRBJ2-2	TGTGCCAGCAGCTTAGTCCATTCGGGAGGTGGCACCGGGGAGCTGTTTTTT	CASSLVHSGGGTGELFF
TRBV5-1	TRBD2	NA	TRBJ2-7	TGCGCCAGCAGCTTTGGTAGCCTAGCGGGAGGAATGTGGTACGAGCAGTACTTC	CASSFGSLAGGMWYEQYF
TRBV6-1	NA	once	TRBJ1-6	TGTGCCAGCAGTGAAGGCTCCGTCTCACCCCTCCACTTT	CASSEGSVSPLHF
TRBV18	NA	NA	TRBJ1-4	TGTGCCAGCTCACCACCGGAGGATAATGAAAAACTGTTTTTT	CASSPPEDNEKLFF
TRBV18	NA	NA	TRBJ2-7	TGTGCCAGCTCACCCCGCTCGAGGACTCTCTACGAGCAGTACTTC	CASSPRSRTLYEQYF